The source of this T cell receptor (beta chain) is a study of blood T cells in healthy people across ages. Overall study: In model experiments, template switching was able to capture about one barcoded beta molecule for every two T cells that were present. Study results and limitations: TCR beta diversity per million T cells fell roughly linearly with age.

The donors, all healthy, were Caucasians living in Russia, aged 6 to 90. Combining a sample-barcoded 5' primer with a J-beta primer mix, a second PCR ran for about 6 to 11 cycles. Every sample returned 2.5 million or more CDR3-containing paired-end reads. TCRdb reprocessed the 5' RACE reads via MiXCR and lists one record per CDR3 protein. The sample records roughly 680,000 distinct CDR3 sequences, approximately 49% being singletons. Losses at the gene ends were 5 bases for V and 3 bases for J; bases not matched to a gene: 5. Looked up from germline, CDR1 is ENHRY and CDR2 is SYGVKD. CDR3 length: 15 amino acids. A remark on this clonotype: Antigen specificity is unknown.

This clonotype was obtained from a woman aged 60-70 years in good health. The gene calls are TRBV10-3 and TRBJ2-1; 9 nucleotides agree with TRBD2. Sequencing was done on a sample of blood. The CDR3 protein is CAISNSGRDYNEQFF. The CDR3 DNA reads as TGTGCCATCAGTAATAGCGGGAGAGACTACAATGAGCAGTTCTTC.